The 7 T cell receptor beta chains in this list originate from one sample, sequenced in a study of control samples from healthy donors and cancer patients. The table came from immunoSEQ multiplex PCR; TCRdb's copy has only in-frame clones and leaves some out. Of around 80,000 clones listed, roughly 86% are singletons. The specimen was blood. These receptors were taken from a man aged 50 to 59 in good health.

The chain uses TRBV12-3 or TRBV12-4 and TRBJ1-1, with a possible D match to TRBD1 (5 bases). The CDR3 has 13 amino acids. The V and J ends lost 6 bases and 5 bases respectively, with 13 bases between them. The CDR3 sequence is CASRYGEGTEAFF. The DNA for the CDR3 is TGTGCCAGCAGATACGGGGAGGGGACTGAAGCTTTCTTT.

V is TRBV4-3 and J is TRBJ1-1, with D possibly being TRBD1 (5 bases). The CDR3 consists of 15 residues. Trimming took 0 bases from V and 3 from J, leaving 11 bases between them. Germline V gene lookup returns CDR1 LGHNA and CDR2 YSLEER. As DNA, the CDR3 is TGCGCCAGCAGCCAAGATGTGGGGGGGTACACTGAAGCTTTCTTT. Its protein product is CASSQDVGGYTEAFF.

V usage is TRBV5-4 and J usage is TRBJ2-6; 9 bases match TRBD1. The CDR3 totals 16 residues. The germline V gene has CDR1 SGHNT and CDR2 YYREEE (reference sequence). V gave up 3 bases and J gave up 1 base; unmatched junction bases: 2. CDR3 loop: CASSSTGGSGANVLTF. The CDR3 nucleotides are TGTGCCAGCAGCTCGACAGGGGGGTCTGGGGCCAACGTCCTGACTTTC.

The V call is TRBV9, the J call TRBJ2-6; weak D call: TRBD2 (7 bases). V dropped 0 bases and J dropped 2 bases, with 12 bases sitting between them. Looked up from germline, CDR1 is SGDLS and CDR2 is YYNGEE. The CDR3 runs to 17 residues. The CDR3 region is CASSVVSGGPGANVLTF. CDR3 DNA sequence: TGTGCCAGCAGCGTAGTGTCCGGGGGGCCTGGGGCCAACGTCCTGACTTTC. Based on the CDR3 plus reference TRBV9 and TRBJ2-6, the full variable domain is DSGVTQTPKHLITATGQRVTLRCSPRSGDLSVYWYQQSLDQGLQFLIQYYNGEERAKGNILERFSAQQFPDLHSELNLSSLELGDSALYFCASSVVSGGPGANVLTFGAGSRLTVL.

The chain recombines TRBV5-1 with TRBJ1-1, with TRBD1 matching over 9 bases. CDR3 length: 14 residues. Germline lookup yields CDR1 SGHRS and CDR2 YFSETQ. V was clipped by 1 base and J by 3 bases; unmatched bases: 1. DNA of the CDR3: TGCGCCAGCAGCTTGTGGACAGGGGACACTGAAGCTTTCTTT. This encodes CASSLWTGDTEAFF. The variable domain in full, with the rest retrieved from reference TRBV5-1 and TRBJ1-1, is KAGVTQTPRYLIKTRGQQVTLSCSPISGHRSVSWYQQTPGQGLQFLFEYFSETQRNKGNFPGRFSGRQFSNSRSEMNVSTLELGDSALYLCASSLWTGDTEAFFGQGTRLTVV.

This clone turned up a few times. This sequence joins TRBV6-2 or TRBV6-3 and TRBJ2-7, with D maybe TRBD1 (5 bases). The germline gives CDR1 MNHEY, CDR2 SVGEGT. V dropped 4 bases and J dropped 7 bases, with 11 bases sitting between them. There are 12 residues in the CDR3. CDR3 loop: CASSLGRLEQYF. The CDR3 DNA is TGTGCCAGCAGTTTGGGGCGATTGGAGCAGTACTTC.

This sequence joins TRBV12-5 and TRBJ2-3, with D uncertain. The CDR3 contains 13 residues. V was trimmed by 0 bases and J by 6 bases, leaving 7 bases between them. Looked up from germline, CDR1 is LGHNT and CDR2 is FRNRAP. CDR3 loop: CASGLVGSDTQYF. The CDR3 coding sequence is TGTGCTAGTGGTTTGGTAGGTTCGGATACGCAGTATTTT.